The rows below give T cell receptor beta chains drawn from one sample of a study of cytomegalovirus exposure and HLA in healthy donors. Data came from immunoSEQ multiplex PCR; TCRdb stores just in-frame clones and leaves some out. This table has some 150,000 clones, around 86% appearing once. Source material: PBMCs. These receptors all come from a woman in her 30s in good health and CMV-seronegative. Each CDR3 is given with its conserved first and last residue. The order of the fields is clone size, D gene, J gene, V gene, CDR3 DNA, CDR3 protein. A D gene is named only where the DNA matches it firmly. Where a row states a size, it is once, few, many or the class of an expanded clone; other rows omit it.

size: NA
D: NA
J: TRBJ2-2
V: TRBV29-1
DNA: TGCAGCGCAAAGGGGGTAGCCGGGGAGCTGTTTTTT
CDR3: CSAKGVAGELFF

size: NA
D: NA
J: TRBJ1-5
V: TRBV30
DNA: TGTGCCTGGAGTGTACCACGGAGCAATCAGCCCCAGCATTTT
CDR3: CAWSVPRSNQPQHF

size: NA
D: TRBD1
J: TRBJ1-2
V: TRBV28
DNA: TGTGCCAGCAGTGCCGACAGGGCGGTTGGCTACACCTTC
CDR3: CASSADRAVGYTF

size: NA
D: NA
J: TRBJ1-5
V: TRBV30
DNA: TGTGCCTGGAGTGTAGGGGTTGGCAATCAGCCCCAGCATTTT
CDR3: CAWSVGVGNQPQHF

size: NA
D: TRBD1
J: TRBJ2-1
V: TRBV7-3
DNA: TGTGCCAGCAGCGCCAGGGGGAGAAATGAGCAGTTCTTC
CDR3: CASSARGRNEQFF

size: NA
D: TRBD1
J: TRBJ2-4
V: TRBV7-9
DNA: TGTGCCAGCAGCTTCGACAGGGGCAAAAACATTCAGTACTTC
CDR3: CASSFDRGKNIQYF

size: NA
D: NA
J: TRBJ2-5
V: TRBV7-9
DNA: TGTGCCAGCAGCTCGCTGGACAGTAAAGCTTTCCAAGAGACCCAGTACTTC
CDR3: CASSSLDSKAFQETQYF

size: NA
D: NA
J: TRBJ2-5
V: TRBV5-1
DNA: TGCGCCAGCAGCTTCTCTGGGGGGGGCCCAGAGGCCCAGTACTTC
CDR3: CASSFSGGGPEAQYF

size: NA
D: NA
J: TRBJ2-7
V: TRBV30
DNA: TGTGCCTGGAGGGGCGGGTCTTCATTCAGGCCCTACGAGCAGTACTTC
CDR3: CAWRGGSSFRPYEQYF

size: NA
D: TRBD2
J: TRBJ2-1
V: TRBV7-6
DNA: TGTGCCAGCAGCTCAGGGTTGGTTAGCGGGGTTGACAATGAGCAGTTCTTC
CDR3: CASSSGLVSGVDNEQFF

size: NA
D: NA
J: TRBJ2-2
V: TRBV4-3
DNA: TGCGCCAGCAGCCAATATCTTGGAGGGGCGAACACCGGGGAGCTGTTTTTT
CDR3: CASSQYLGGANTGELFF

size: NA
D: TRBD2
J: TRBJ2-3
V: TRBV11-2
DNA: TGTGCCAGCAGCTTCAGAGGCGGGGGGGTCACAGATACGCAGTATTTT
CDR3: CASSFRGGGVTDTQYF

size: NA
D: NA
J: TRBJ1-2
V: TRBV30
DNA: TGTGCCTGGAGTTCGAACAGCTACTATGGCTACACCTTC
CDR3: CAWSSNSYYGYTF

size: NA
D: NA
J: TRBJ1-1
V: TRBV14
DNA: TGTGCCAGCAGCCAAGGTTCAGCAGGGAACACTGAAGCTTTCTTT
CDR3: CASSQGSAGNTEAFF

size: NA
D: NA
J: TRBJ1-2
V: TRBV6-6
DNA: TGTGCCAGCAGTACCCCCGGAGCCCCTAACTATGGCTACACCTTC
CDR3: CASSTPGAPNYGYTF

size: few
D: NA
J: TRBJ1-1
V: TRBV30
DNA: TGTGCCTGGAGTGTATTTGGGGGGGGAGGAGCTTTCTTT
CDR3: CAWSVFGGGGAFF

size: few
D: TRBD1
J: TRBJ1-2
V: TRBV4-3
DNA: TGCGCCAGCAGCCAAGATCTTACAGGGGTGGACTATGGCTACACCTTC
CDR3: CASSQDLTGVDYGYTF

size: NA
D: NA
J: TRBJ2-3
V: TRBV18
DNA: TGTGCCAGCTCAGATCAGGGAAATACGCAGTATTTT
CDR3: CASSDQGNTQYF

size: NA
D: TRBD2
J: TRBJ2-1
V: TRBV2
DNA: TGTGCCAGGGGCTTGGGAGCGGGAGGCAATGAGCAGTTCTTC
CDR3: CARGLGAGGNEQFF

size: NA
D: TRBD1
J: TRBJ1-2
V: TRBV29-1
DNA: TGCAGCGTTGTCAGGGGGAACGGCTACACCTTC
CDR3: CSVVRGNGYTF

size: few
D: TRBD1
J: TRBJ2-7
V: TRBV30
DNA: TGTGCCTGGAGCCAAGGGACAGAGTGGGCTCGGCAGTACTTC
CDR3: CAWSQGTEWARQYF

size: NA
D: NA
J: TRBJ2-7
V: TRBV11-2
DNA: TGTGCCAGCAGCTTAGTTGGCAACCACTACGAGCAGTACTTC
CDR3: CASSLVGNHYEQYF

size: NA
D: TRBD1
J: TRBJ1-1
V: TRBV19
DNA: TGTGCCACCTCGGCGGGGACAGGGGTCACTGAAGCTTTCTTT
CDR3: CATSAGTGVTEAFF

size: NA
D: NA
J: TRBJ2-7
V: TRBV11-2
DNA: TGTGCCAGCAGCTTCACAGGGTTCGAGCAGTACTTC
CDR3: CASSFTGFEQYF

size: NA
D: TRBD1
J: TRBJ1-2
V: TRBV7-9
DNA: TGTTCCAGCAGCCCCTCCGGGACAGAGGAGTATGGCTACACCTTC
CDR3: CSSSPSGTEEYGYTF